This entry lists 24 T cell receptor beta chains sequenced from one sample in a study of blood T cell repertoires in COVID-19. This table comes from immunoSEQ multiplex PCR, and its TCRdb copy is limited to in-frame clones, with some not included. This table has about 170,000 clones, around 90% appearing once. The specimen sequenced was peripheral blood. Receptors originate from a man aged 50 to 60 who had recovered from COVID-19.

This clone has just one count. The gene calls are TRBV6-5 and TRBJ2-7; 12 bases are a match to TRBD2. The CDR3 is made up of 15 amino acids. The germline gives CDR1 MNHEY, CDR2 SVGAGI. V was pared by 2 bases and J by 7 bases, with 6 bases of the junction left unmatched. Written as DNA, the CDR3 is TGTGCCAGCAGTTACCCGGCTAGCGGGGGGGATGAGCAGTACTTC. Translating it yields CASSYPASGGDEQYF.

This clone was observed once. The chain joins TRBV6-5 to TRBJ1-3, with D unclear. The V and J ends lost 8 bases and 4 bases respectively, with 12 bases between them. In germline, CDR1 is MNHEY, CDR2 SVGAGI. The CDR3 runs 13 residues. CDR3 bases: TGTGCCAGCTTAGAAGCTTCGGGAAACACCATATATTTT. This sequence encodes CASLEASGNTIYF.

CDR3 sequence (DNA): TGTGCCAGCAGGACTCAGGACAGGCTGAACACCGGGGAGCTGTTTTTT. Amino acids: CASRTQDRLNTGELFF. V usage is TRBV11-2 and J usage is TRBJ2-2, with 7 positions matching TRBD1. This CDR3 has 16 amino acids. Germline values: CDR1 SGHAT, CDR2 FQNNGV. Trimming took 6 bases from V and 1 from J; bases not matched to a gene: 8. Full variable domain (remainder filled in from reference TRBV11-2 and TRBJ2-2): EAGVAQSPRYKIIEKRQSVAFWCNPISGHATLYWYQQILGQGPKLLIQFQNNGVVDDSQLPKDRFSAERLKGVDSTLKIQPAKLEDSAVYLCASRTQDRLNTGELFFGEGSRLTVL.

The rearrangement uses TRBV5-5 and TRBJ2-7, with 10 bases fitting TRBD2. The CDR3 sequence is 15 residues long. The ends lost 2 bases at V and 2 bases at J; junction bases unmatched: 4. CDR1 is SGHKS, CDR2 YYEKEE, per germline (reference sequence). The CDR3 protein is CASSFRTSGAYEQYF. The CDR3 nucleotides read TGTGCCAGCAGCTTCCGGACTAGCGGCGCCTACGAGCAGTACTTC. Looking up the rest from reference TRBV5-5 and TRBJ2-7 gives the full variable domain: DAGVTQSPTHLIKTRGQQVTLRCSPISGHKSVSWYQQVLGQGPQFIFQYYEKEERGRGNFPDRFSARQFPNYSSELNVNALLLGDSALYLCASSFRTSGAYEQYFGPGTRLTVT.

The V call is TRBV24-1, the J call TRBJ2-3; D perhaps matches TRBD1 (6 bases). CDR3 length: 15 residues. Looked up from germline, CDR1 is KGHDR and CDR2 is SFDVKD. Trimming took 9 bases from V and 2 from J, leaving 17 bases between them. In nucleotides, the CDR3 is TGTGCCACCTCAGCCGCAGGGGCATTCACAGATACGCAGTATTTT. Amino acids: CATSAAGAFTDTQYF.

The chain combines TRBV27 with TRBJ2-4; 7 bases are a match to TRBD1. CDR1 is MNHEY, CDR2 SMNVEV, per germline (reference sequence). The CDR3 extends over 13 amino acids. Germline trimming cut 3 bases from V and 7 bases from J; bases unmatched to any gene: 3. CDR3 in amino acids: CASSFGRGNIQYF. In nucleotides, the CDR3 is TGTGCCAGCAGTTTCGGCAGGGGGAACATTCAGTACTTC.

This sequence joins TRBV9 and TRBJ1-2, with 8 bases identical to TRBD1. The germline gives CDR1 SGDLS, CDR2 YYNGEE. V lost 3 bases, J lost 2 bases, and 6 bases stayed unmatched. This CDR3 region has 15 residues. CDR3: CASSEGTGDNYGYTF. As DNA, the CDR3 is TGTGCCAGCAGCGAAGGGACAGGAGACAACTATGGCTACACCTTC.

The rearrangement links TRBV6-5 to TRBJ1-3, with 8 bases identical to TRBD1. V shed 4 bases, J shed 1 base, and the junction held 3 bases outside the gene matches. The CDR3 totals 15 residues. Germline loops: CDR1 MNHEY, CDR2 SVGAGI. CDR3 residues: CASSSGQGSGNTIYF. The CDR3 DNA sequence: TGTGCCAGCAGTTCAGGACAGGGTTCTGGAAACACCATATATTTT.

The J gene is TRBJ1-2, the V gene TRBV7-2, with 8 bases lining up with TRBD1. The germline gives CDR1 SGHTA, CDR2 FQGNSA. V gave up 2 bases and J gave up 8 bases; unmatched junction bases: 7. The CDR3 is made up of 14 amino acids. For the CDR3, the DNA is TGTGCCAGCAGCTTAACAGGGGGATCGAACGGCTACACCTTC. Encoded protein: CASSLTGGSNGYTF.

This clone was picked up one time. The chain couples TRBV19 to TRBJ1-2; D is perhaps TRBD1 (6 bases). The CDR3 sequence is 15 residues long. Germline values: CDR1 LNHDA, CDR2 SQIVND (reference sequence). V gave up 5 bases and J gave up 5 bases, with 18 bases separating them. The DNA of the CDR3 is TGTGCCAGTAGTGGCGGCCGGACAGACCCTTATGGCTACACCTTC. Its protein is CASSGGRTDPYGYTF.

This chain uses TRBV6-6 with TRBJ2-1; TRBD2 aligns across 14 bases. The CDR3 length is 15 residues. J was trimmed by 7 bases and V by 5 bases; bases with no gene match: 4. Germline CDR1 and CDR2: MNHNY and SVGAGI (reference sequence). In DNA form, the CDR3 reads TGTGCCAGCAGTCAAGGACTAGCGGGGGGAAATGAGCAGTTCTTC. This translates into CASSQGLAGGNEQFF.

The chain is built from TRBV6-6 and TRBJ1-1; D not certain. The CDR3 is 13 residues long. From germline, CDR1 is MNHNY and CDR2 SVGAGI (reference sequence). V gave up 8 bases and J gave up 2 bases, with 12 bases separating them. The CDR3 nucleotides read TGTGCCAGCGGCCCCCGTGCAAACACTGAAGCTTTCTTT. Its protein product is CASGPRANTEAFF.

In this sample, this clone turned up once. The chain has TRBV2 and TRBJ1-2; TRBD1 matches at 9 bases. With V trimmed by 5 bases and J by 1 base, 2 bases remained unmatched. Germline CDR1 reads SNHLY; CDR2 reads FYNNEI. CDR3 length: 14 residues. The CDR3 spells CASSTDRGNYGYTF. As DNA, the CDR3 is TGTGCCAGCAGTACGGACAGGGGTAACTATGGCTACACCTTC.

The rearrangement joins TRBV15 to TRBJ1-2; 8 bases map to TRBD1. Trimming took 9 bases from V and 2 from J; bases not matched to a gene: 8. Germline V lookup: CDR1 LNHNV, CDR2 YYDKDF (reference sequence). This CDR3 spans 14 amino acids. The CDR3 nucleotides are TGTGCCACTCACGCTACAGGGGGGAACTATGGCTACACCTTC. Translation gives CATHATGGNYGYTF. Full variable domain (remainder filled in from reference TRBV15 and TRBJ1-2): DAMVIQNPRYQVTQFGKPVTLSCSQTLNHNVMYWYQQKSSQAPKLLFHYYDKDFNNEADTPDNFQSRRPNTSFCFLDIRSPGLGDTAMYLCATHATGGNYGYTFGSGTRLTVV.

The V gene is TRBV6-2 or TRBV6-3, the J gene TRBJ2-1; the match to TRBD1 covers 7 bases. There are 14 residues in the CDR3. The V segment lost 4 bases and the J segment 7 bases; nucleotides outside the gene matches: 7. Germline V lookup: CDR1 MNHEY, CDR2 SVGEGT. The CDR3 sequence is CASSWWQGENEQFF. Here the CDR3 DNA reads TGTGCCAGCAGTTGGTGGCAGGGGGAGAATGAGCAGTTCTTC.

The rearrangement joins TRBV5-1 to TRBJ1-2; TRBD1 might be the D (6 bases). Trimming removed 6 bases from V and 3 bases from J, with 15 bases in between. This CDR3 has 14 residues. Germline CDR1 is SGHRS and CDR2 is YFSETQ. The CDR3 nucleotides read TGCGCCAGCAATCCCACAGGGCAATACTATGGCTACACCTTC. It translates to CASNPTGQYYGYTF.

The CDR3 DNA is TGTGCCAGCAGCTTGAATAGCGGGAACCCCTTGGAGCAGTACTTC. It yields the protein CASSLNSGNPLEQYF. The rearrangement joins TRBV5-5 to TRBJ2-7, with 8 bases aligning to TRBD2. Looked up from germline, CDR1 is SGHKS and CDR2 is YYEKEE (reference sequence). Losses at the gene ends were 1 base for V and 7 bases for J; bases not matched to a gene: 10. This CDR3 is built from 15 residues. Complete variable domain (other parts from reference TRBV5-5 and TRBJ2-7): DAGVTQSPTHLIKTRGQQVTLRCSPISGHKSVSWYQQVLGQGPQFIFQYYEKEERGRGNFPDRFSARQFPNYSSELNVNALLLGDSALYLCASSLNSGNPLEQYFGPGTRLTVT.

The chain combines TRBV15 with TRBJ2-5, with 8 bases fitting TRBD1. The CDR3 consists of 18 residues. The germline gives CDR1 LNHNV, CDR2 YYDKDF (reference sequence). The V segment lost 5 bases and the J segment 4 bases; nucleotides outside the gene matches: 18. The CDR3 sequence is CATSQRLTGTGRGETQYF. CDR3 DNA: TGTGCCACCAGCCAAAGATTAACTGGGACAGGCCGGGGAGAGACCCAGTACTTC.

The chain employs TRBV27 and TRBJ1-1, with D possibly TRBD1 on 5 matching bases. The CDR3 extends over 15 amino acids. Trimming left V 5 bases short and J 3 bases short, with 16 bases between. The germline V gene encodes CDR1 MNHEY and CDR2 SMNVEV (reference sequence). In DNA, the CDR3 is TGTGCCAGCAGTAATCTTAAGGGGCTGGACACTGAAGCTTTCTTT. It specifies CASSNLKGLDTEAFF.

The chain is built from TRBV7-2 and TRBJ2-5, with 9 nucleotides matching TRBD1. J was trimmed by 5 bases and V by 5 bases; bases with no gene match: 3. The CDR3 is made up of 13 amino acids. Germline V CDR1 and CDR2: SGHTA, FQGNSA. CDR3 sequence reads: CASSRDRVETQYF. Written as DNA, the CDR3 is TGTGCCAGCAGCCGGGACAGGGTGGAGACCCAGTACTTC.

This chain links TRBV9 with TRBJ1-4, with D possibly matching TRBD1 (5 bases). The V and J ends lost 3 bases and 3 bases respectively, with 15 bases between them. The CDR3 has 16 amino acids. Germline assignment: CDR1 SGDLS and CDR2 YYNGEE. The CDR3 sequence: CASSAGGGPSNEKLFF. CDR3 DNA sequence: TGTGCCAGCAGCGCCGGGGGAGGGCCATCTAATGAAAAACTGTTTTTT.

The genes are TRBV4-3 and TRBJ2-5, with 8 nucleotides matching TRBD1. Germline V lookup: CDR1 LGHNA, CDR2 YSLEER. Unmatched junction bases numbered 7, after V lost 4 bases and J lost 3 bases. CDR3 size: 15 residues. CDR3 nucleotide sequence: TGCGCCAGCAGCCCCACCTCGACAGGGGAAGAGACCCAGTACTTC. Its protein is CASSPTSTGEETQYF.

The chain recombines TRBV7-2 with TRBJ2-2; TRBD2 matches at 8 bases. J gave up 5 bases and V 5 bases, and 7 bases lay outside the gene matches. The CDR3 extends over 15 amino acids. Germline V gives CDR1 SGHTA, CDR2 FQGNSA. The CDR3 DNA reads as TGTGCCAGCAGCCCGGGGGGGCCGGGGACCGGGGAGCTGTTTTTT. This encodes CASSPGGPGTGELFF.

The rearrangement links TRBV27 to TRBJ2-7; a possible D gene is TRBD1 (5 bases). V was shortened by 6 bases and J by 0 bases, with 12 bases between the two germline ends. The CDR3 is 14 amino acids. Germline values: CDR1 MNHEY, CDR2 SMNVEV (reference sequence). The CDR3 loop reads CASSPTVSSYEQYF. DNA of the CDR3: TGTGCCAGCAGCCCGACAGTGAGCTCCTACGAGCAGTACTTC.